The T cell receptor (beta chain) described here comes from a study of CD8+CD57+ T cells in acquired aplastic anemia. Whole-study context: Isolated CD4+ and CD8+ cells, once sorted, yielded DNA averaging about 3.1 ug.

Sequencing involved patients with CD8+CD57+ cell expansion previously shown by flow cytometry. The enrolled patients all had severe acquired aplastic anemia. Researchers used genomic DNA as the template to profile TCR beta VDJ and CDR3. TCRdb re-called the reads through MiXCR, storing one row per CDR3 protein. Among approximately 190,000 distinct CDR3 sequences listed, around 47% were seen once. This CDR3 contains 14 residues. Per germline, CDR1 DFQATT and CDR2 SNEGSKA (reference sequence). This clonotype was recorded a few times. What it binds is unknown. Study observations and caveats: Both patients and controls carried the same twenty-nine CD8+ CDR3 sequences. CD8+ Simpson's diversity did not differ significantly between patients and controls.

Sequencing was performed on sorted CD4+, CD8+, or CD8+CD57+ T cells (not recorded which) from PBMCs. The genes are TRBV20-1 and TRBJ2-1, with TRBD2 as a possible D gene (6 bases). This receptor was taken from a human donor with aplastic anemia. The CDR3 nucleotides are TGCAGCACTCAGGACGCGGGGTCCTACAATGAGCAGTTCTTC. Translated: CSTQDAGSYNEQFF.